This T cell receptor beta chain was observed in a study of cytomegalovirus exposure and HLA in healthy donors. Note on this clone: Its matching antigen is unknown.

General observations from the study: TCR sequences were mostly rare, though some public TCRs occurred in many donors.

Looked up from germline, CDR1 is SGHNT and CDR2 is YYREEE (reference sequence). Trimming took off 2 bases at V and 5 bases at J, with 15 bases between the two ends. The CDR3 sequence is 15 residues long. Data came from immunoSEQ multiplex PCR; TCRdb stores just in-frame clones and leaves some out. The table records 200,000 to 250,000 clones, over 75% of them present only once. The V gene is TRBV5-4, the J gene TRBJ2-3; unclear D gene. The source material was PBMCs. This sequence was found in a man between 18 and 29 years old in good health and CMV-seropositive. CDR3 in amino acids: CASSFRPSSGDTQYF. Here the CDR3 DNA reads TGTGCCAGCAGCTTCCGGCCTTCGAGTGGAGATACGCAGTATTTT.